This T cell receptor beta chain was recorded in a study of blood T cell repertoires in COVID-19. In the study overall: The origin of the acute and convalescent COVID-19 samples was the United States, Italy and Spain.

The CDR3 totals 14 residues. Germline V CDR1 and CDR2: ENHRY, SYGVKD. V was shortened by 7 bases and J by 0 bases, with 11 bases between the two germline ends. Original processing methods: Scientists estimated how many nucleated cells there were by amplifying reference gene primers. TCRdb's table, derived via immunoSEQ multiplex PCR, lists solely in-frame clones and lacks some. The DNA gave D and trimming, while V, J and clone size come from that table. The sample includes around 97,000 clones, approximately 88% of them seen just once. The rearrangement joins TRBV10-3 to TRBJ2-3; TRBD2 is a possible D gene (5 bases). This receptor was obtained from a human donor in a cohort sampled during active COVID-19. Sequencing was performed on peripheral blood. CDR3 in amino acids: CAITQRSSTDTQYF. CDR3 nucleotides: TGTGCCATCACCCAGCGGTCTAGCACAGATACGCAGTATTTT.